These T cell receptor beta chains were read from a single sample in a study of OX40 agonist ivuxolimab in advanced cancers. Only in-frame clones appear in the TCRdb table, and some are missing; sequencing was by immunoSEQ multiplex PCR. The sample shows some 20,000 clones, around 82% of them seen only once. The specimen was CD4+ or CD8+ T cells sorted from blood, collected in a trial of the OX40 agonist ivuxolimab. These receptors came from an adult with an advanced solid tumor such as melanoma, head and neck, liver or kidney cancer. CDR3s leave out the opening cysteine and the closing phenylalanine or tryptophan. Where a row states a size, it is once, few, many or the class of an expanded clone; other rows omit it.

v_gene,abundance,j_gene,CDR3aa
TRBV7-2,-,TRBJ1-2,ASSFGQSLVYGYT
TRBV12-5,-,TRBJ2-3,ASGSSGGDTQY
TRBV4-2,few,TRBJ2-4,ASSQDPYIQY
TRBV7-2,once,TRBJ1-3,ASSLARGLSSGNTIY
TRBV6-6,-,TRBJ2-1,ASSSLSGGARNEQF
TRBV6-1,-,TRBJ2-5,ASSEQGVKTQY
TRBV10-1,few,TRBJ1-1,ASSASDRENTEAF
TRBV6-6,-,TRBJ1-2,ASSLQGWATNYGYT
TRBV9,-,TRBJ1-2,ASSVAERYGYT
TRBV19,-,TRBJ1-1,ASKDWFMNTEAF
TRBV28,few,TRBJ2-7,ASSSRRGRYEQY
TRBV7-9,few,TRBJ2-7,ASSLTTLY
TRBV19,-,TRBJ2-3,ASSTSGITDTQY
TRBV5-1,-,TRBJ2-5,ASSLSRLQETQY
TRBV18,-,TRBJ2-7,ASSPLTSGELEQY
TRBV5-4,-,TRBJ2-7,ASSWGGRVNEQY
TRBV5-1,-,TRBJ1-5,ASSLAGGDQPQH
TRBV5-1,-,TRBJ2-7,ASSLDRDYEQY
TRBV19,-,TRBJ1-1,ASSITQMGTEAF
TRBV15,-,TRBJ1-5,ATSRSLGADQPQH
TRBV5-1,-,TRBJ1-1,ASSSGQGNTEAF
TRBV7-9,-,TRBJ2-5,ASSLGGIAETQY
TRBV19,-,TRBJ2-2,ATNTRGTANTGELF
TRBV6-1,-,TRBJ2-6,ASRRFGANVLT
TRBV28,-,TRBJ1-4,ASSRASGGEKLF
TRBV5-6,-,TRBJ1-5,ASSLEGGGGNQPQH
TRBV7-2,-,TRBJ2-7,ASSPAYEQY